One TCR beta chain is described in this entry. The data were obtained in a study of PD-L1 blockade in urothelial cancer. Turning to the study itself: Samples of blood were analyzed 3 weeks (second dose) and 6 weeks after treatment start.

Into every PCR, synthetic TCR analog templates were spiked. This table comes from immunoSEQ multiplex PCR, and its TCRdb copy is limited to in-frame clones, with some not included. Here the sample spans about 130,000 clones, roughly 88% being singletons. Time point specified: peripheral blood 6 weeks after treatment start. Trimming cost V 4 bases and J 0 bases; bases outside gene matches: 2. The CDR3 length is 15 residues. The germline V gene encodes CDR1 SNHLY and CDR2 FYNNEI. The specimen comprised PBMCs, sampled around atezolizumab (anti-PD-L1) treatment. The chain combines TRBV2 with TRBJ1-5, with TRBD1 matching over 8 bases. The TCR originated in a man aged 50 to 59 with urothelial cancer. The CDR3 region has the DNA TGTGCCAGCAGTGGGGACAGGAGTAGCAATCAGCCCCAGCATTTT. This encodes CASSGDRSSNQPQHF.